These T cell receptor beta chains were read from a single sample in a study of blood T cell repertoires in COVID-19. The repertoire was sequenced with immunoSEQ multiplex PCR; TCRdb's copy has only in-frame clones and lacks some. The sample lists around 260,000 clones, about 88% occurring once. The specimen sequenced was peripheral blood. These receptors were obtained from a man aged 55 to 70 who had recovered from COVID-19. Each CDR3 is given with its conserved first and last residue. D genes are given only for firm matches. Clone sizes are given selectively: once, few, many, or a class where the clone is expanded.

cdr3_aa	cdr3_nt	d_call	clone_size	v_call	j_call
CASSQQGQGNSPLHF	TGTGCCAGCAGCCAGCAGGGACAGGGGAATTCACCCCTCCACTTT	TRBD1	.	TRBV3-1/TRBV3-2	TRBJ1-6
CASMGDYEQYF	TGTGCCAGTATGGGAGATTACGAGCAGTACTTC	.	.	TRBV19	TRBJ2-7
CASSLDRALSGTEAFF	TGTGCCAGCAGCCTTGACAGGGCTTTAAGTGGCACTGAAGCTTTCTTT	TRBD1	.	TRBV25-1	TRBJ1-1
CASSQGGLEAFF	TGTGCCAGCAGCCAGGGAGGGCTTGAAGCTTTCTTT	.	few	TRBV3-1/TRBV3-2	TRBJ1-1
CASSPGTGGALNIQYF	TGCGCCAGCAGCCCAGGGACAGGGGGCGCTTTAAACATTCAGTACTTC	TRBD1	.	TRBV5-1	TRBJ2-4
CASSSPGGTGAFYGYTF	TGCGCCAGCAGCTCCCCAGGCGGGACAGGGGCCTTCTATGGCTACACCTTC	TRBD1	.	TRBV5-1	TRBJ1-2
CASSVRGGTGSNSPLHF	TGTGCCAGTAGTGTCCGTGGGGGGACAGGGTCGAATTCACCCCTCCACTTT	TRBD1	.	TRBV19	TRBJ1-6
CASSHPGQGALGQYF	TGTGCCAGCTCACACCCGGGACAGGGGGCCTTGGGGCAGTACTTC	TRBD1	.	TRBV18	TRBJ2-7
CASSLATGTAGGYTF	TGTGCCAGCAGCTTGGCGACAGGGACGGCGGGAGGCTACACCTTC	TRBD1	.	TRBV5-5	TRBJ1-2
CASSKQGSSYNEQFF	TGTGCCAGTAGTAAACAGGGTAGCTCCTACAATGAGCAGTTCTTC	.	.	TRBV19	TRBJ2-1
CASMGQGYTEAFF	TGTGCCAGTATGGGACAGGGGTACACTGAAGCTTTCTTT	TRBD1	.	TRBV19	TRBJ1-1
CASSYPQGRNQPQHF	TGTGCCAGCAGTTATCCGCAGGGGCGCAATCAGCCCCAGCATTTT	.	.	TRBV2	TRBJ1-5
CASRGGQLSVNEQFF	TGTGCCAGCCGGGGGGGCCAGCTATCCGTCAATGAGCAGTTCTTC	TRBD2	.	TRBV7-9	TRBJ2-1
CASSQSGVGEQYF	TGTGCCAGCAGCCAGAGCGGGGTGGGCGAGCAGTACTTC	TRBD2	.	TRBV3-1/TRBV3-2	TRBJ2-7
CASSIDRGNSPLHF	TGTGCCAGCAGCATAGACAGGGGTAATTCACCCCTCCACTTT	.	.	TRBV21-1	TRBJ1-6
CASSQVGGGASTDTQYF	TGTGCCAGCAGCCAAGTAGGTGGGGGGGCTAGCACAGATACGCAGTATTTT	.	.	TRBV3-1/TRBV3-2	TRBJ2-3
CASSLVSGGARTDTQYF	TGTGCCAGCAGCTTGGTCAGCGGGGGGGCCCGCACAGATACGCAGTATTTT	TRBD2	.	TRBV7-9	TRBJ2-3
CASSLRWGQRGSGNTIYF	TGTGCCAGCAGCCTTAGGTGGGGACAGAGGGGCTCTGGAAACACCATATATTTT	TRBD1	.	TRBV7-2	TRBJ1-3
CASSQFSGASTDTQYF	TGTGCCAGCAGCCAATTTTCTGGGGCTAGCACAGATACGCAGTATTTT	.	.	TRBV4-2	TRBJ2-3
CASSTDRGQAFF	TGTGCCAGCAGCACAGACAGGGGGCAAGCTTTCTTT	TRBD1	once	TRBV9	TRBJ1-1
CASSAAGGHNEQFF	TGTGCCAGCAGTGCGGCGGGGGGCCACAATGAGCAGTTCTTC	TRBD2	.	TRBV6-4	TRBJ2-1
CASTGTGNYEQYF	TGCGCCAGTACCGGGACAGGGAACTACGAGCAGTACTTC	TRBD1	once	TRBV5-1	TRBJ2-7
CASSLVGQSSGNTIYF	TGCGCCAGCAGCTTGGTAGGACAAAGCTCTGGAAACACCATATATTTT	.	.	TRBV5-1	TRBJ1-3
CASSYGGAAQPQHF	TGTGCCAGCAGTTACGGCGGGGCTGCTCAGCCCCAGCATTTT	.	.	TRBV6-2/TRBV6-3	TRBJ1-5
CASSLRGQGEIQETQYF	TGCGCCAGCAGCTTGAGGGGCCAGGGTGAGATTCAAGAGACCCAGTACTTC	.	.	TRBV5-1	TRBJ2-5
CASSLDPSNYGYTF	TGTGCCAGCAGCTTAGATCCTTCTAACTATGGCTACACCTTC	.	.	TRBV11-2	TRBJ1-2
CASSLVRQGNNSPLHF	TGTGCCAGCAGCTTGGTTCGACAGGGCAATAATTCACCCCTCCACTTT	TRBD1	.	TRBV5-5	TRBJ1-6
CASSQDLPGEYGYTF	TGTGCCAGCAGCCAAGATCTCCCCGGGGAATATGGCTACACCTTC	.	.	TRBV4-2	TRBJ1-2
CASSSRQSFRTGELFF	TGTGCCAGCAGTTCCCGTCAAAGCTTCCGTACCGGGGAGCTGTTTTTT	.	.	TRBV11-2	TRBJ2-2
CASSVSGGNTEAFF	TGTGCCAGCAGCGTATCCGGGGGGAACACTGAAGCTTTCTTT	.	.	TRBV9	TRBJ1-1
CASSLGGRNGYTF	TGTGCCAGCAGCTTGGGAGGCCGGAATGGCTACACCTTC	.	.	TRBV5-5	TRBJ1-2
CASSVGWTSGTDTQYF	TGTGCCAGCAGCGTAGGCTGGACTAGCGGCACAGATACGCAGTATTTT	TRBD2	.	TRBV9	TRBJ2-3
CASSQDGLGEQFF	TGTGCCAGCAGCCAAGATGGCCTAGGAGAGCAGTTCTTC	.	.	TRBV14	TRBJ2-1
CASSDSVTGSSGYTF	TGTGCCAGCAGTGATTCCGTGACAGGATCTAGCGGCTACACCTTC	.	.	TRBV6-1	TRBJ1-2
CASSQDGPRVRATYEQYF	TGTGCCAGCAGCCAAGATGGTCCCAGGGTTAGGGCCACCTACGAGCAGTACTTC	.	.	TRBV4-2	TRBJ2-7
CASSQVPVSNTEAFF	TGTGCCAGCAGCCAAGTACCGGTCTCGAACACTGAAGCTTTCTTT	.	.	TRBV14	TRBJ1-1
CASSERGLNYGYTF	TGTGCCAGCAGTGAAAGGGGACTGAACTATGGCTACACCTTC	.	.	TRBV25-1	TRBJ1-2
CASRVTGLTDTQYF	TGTGCCAGCAGAGTTACAGGGCTAACAGATACGCAGTATTTT	.	.	TRBV6-5	TRBJ2-3
CASSAGALTEAFF	TGTGCCAGCAGTGCAGGGGCGCTGACTGAAGCTTTCTTT	.	.	TRBV6-4	TRBJ1-1
CASNANPLAGTTGDTDTQYF	TGTGCCAGCAACGCTAACCCGCTAGCGGGGACCACTGGCGACACAGATACGCAGTATTTT	TRBD2	.	TRBV9	TRBJ2-3
CASGSLGPVRETQYF	TGCGCCAGCGGATCCCTAGGCCCCGTTCGGGAGACCCAGTACTTC	.	.	TRBV5-1	TRBJ2-5
CASSSDGTGFEKLFF	TGCGCCAGCAGCTCGGACGGGACAGGGTTTGAAAAACTGTTTTTT	TRBD1	.	TRBV5-1	TRBJ1-4
CAWTGGRGFGAFF	TGTGCCTGGACAGGAGGGAGGGGGTTTGGAGCTTTCTTT	.	.	TRBV30	TRBJ1-1